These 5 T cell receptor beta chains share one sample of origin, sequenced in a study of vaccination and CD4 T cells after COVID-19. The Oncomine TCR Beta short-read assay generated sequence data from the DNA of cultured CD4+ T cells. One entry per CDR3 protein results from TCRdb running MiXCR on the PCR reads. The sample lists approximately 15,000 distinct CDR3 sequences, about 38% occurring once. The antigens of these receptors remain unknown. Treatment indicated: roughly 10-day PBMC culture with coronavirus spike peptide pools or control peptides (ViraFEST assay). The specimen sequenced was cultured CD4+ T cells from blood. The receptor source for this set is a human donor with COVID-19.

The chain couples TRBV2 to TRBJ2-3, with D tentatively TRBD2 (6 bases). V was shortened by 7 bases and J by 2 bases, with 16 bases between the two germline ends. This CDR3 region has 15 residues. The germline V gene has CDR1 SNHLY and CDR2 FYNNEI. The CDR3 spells CASKDSGVYTDTQYF. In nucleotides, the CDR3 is TGTGCCAGCAAGGATTCGGGGGTGTACACAGATACGCAGTATTTT.

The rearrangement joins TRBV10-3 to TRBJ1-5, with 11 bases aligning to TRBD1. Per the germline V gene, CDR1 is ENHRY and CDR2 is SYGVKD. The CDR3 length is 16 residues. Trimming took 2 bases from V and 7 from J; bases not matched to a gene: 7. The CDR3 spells CAISEGGTGGGQPQHF. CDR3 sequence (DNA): TGTGCCATCAGTGAGGGCGGGACAGGGGGTGGGCAGCCCCAGCATTTT.

CDR3 DNA: TGTGCCAGCAGCACACAGGGGCAAGAGACCCAGTACTTC. Protein: CASSTQGQETQYF. The chain has TRBV14 and TRBJ2-5; 7 bases match TRBD1. The ends lost 5 bases at V and 2 bases at J; junction bases unmatched: 2. CDR1 SGHDN and CDR2 FVKESK come from the germline V gene. The CDR3 consists of 13 residues.

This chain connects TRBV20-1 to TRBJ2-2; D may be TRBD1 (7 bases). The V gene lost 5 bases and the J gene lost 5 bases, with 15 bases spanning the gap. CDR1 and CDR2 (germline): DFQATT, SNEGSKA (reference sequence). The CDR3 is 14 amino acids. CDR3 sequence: CSARTIRGTGELFF. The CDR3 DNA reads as TGCAGTGCTCGGACTATCAGGGGGACCGGGGAGCTGTTTTTT.

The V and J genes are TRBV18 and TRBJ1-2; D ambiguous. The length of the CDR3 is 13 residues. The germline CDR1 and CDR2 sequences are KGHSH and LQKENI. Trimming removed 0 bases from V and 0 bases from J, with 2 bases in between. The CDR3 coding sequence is TGTGCCAGCTCACCACCAGCTAACTATGGCTACACCTTC. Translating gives CASSPPANYGYTF.